These 5 T cell receptor beta chains were all obtained from the same sample, sequenced in a study of beta chain features in type 1 diabetes. Overall study findings and caveats: Shortening of TCRB CDR3s, moderate but significant, appeared in all four CD4+ subsets of Type 1 diabetes patients.

All of the isolated RNA was reverse transcribed, so expressed TCRB transcripts were sequenced. Here immunoSEQ multiplex PCR was the method, and the copy in TCRdb shows in-frame clones only, minus some. The sample carries over 200,000 clones, roughly 11% recorded once. These receptors lack a known antigen. The sample consisted of naive CD4+ T cells from blood. These TCRs come from a man aged 30 to 45 with type 1 diabetes.

This chain uses TRBV2 with TRBJ2-1, with 8 bases identical to TRBD2. Unmatched junction bases numbered 6, after V lost 6 bases and J lost 2 bases. Germline CDR1 is SNHLY and CDR2 is FYNNEI. The CDR3 is 15 amino acids. The CDR3 sequence is CASRKRGGPYNEQFF. As DNA, the CDR3 is TGTGCCAGCAGAAAACGGGGGGGGCCCTACAATGAGCAGTTCTTC. Supplemented by reference TRBV2 and TRBJ2-1, the full variable domain reads EPEVTQTPSHQVTQMGQEVILRCVPISNHLYFYWYRQILGQKVEFLVSFYNNEISEKSEIFDDQFSVERPDGSNFTLKIRSTKLEDSAMYFCASRKRGGPYNEQFFGPGTRLTVL.

The J gene is TRBJ1-5, the V gene TRBV30; 8 nucleotides align to TRBD1. The CDR3 is 13 amino acids. Germline trimming cut 1 base from V and 6 bases from J; bases unmatched to any gene: 2. CDR1 is GTSNPN and CDR2 is SVGIG in the germline V gene (reference sequence). CDR3 DNA: TGTGCCTGGAGTGCAGGACAGGGTCAGCCCCAGCATTTT. This sequence encodes CAWSAGQGQPQHF.

V gene TRBV13 combines with J gene TRBJ2-3, with 13 bases identical to TRBD2. The CDR3 is 17 residues long. Germline V lookup: CDR1 PRHDT, CDR2 FYEKMQ (reference sequence). V lost 2 bases and J lost 3; bases outside the gene matches: 5. The chain's CDR3 is CASSLRTSGGGTDTQYF. In nucleotides, the CDR3 is TGTGCCAGCAGCTTACGGACTAGCGGGGGTGGGACAGATACGCAGTATTTT.

The chain is built from TRBV2 and TRBJ2-1; the D is unclear. The germline V gene has CDR1 SNHLY and CDR2 FYNNEI. Trimming cost V 6 bases and J 9 bases, with 9 bases left between them. The CDR3 has 11 amino acids. CDR3 bases: TGTGCCAGCAGGATCGAGAGTGAGCAGTTCTTC. Protein: CASRIESEQFF.

The V call is TRBV18, the J call TRBJ2-5, with TRBD1 matching 8 bases. The V and J ends lost 5 bases and 5 bases, in that order; junction bases with no gene match: 13. The CDR3 loop spans 16 amino acids. Germline CDR1 reads KGHSH; CDR2 reads LQKENI. This chain's CDR3 is CASSTSGTGPAETQYF. DNA of the CDR3: TGTGCCAGCTCAACTTCCGGGACAGGTCCAGCGGAGACCCAGTACTTC.